The 13 T cell receptor beta chains below all came from one sample that was sequenced in a study of cytomegalovirus exposure and HLA in healthy donors (dated by TCRdb to 2016 to 2017). The library was obtained by the immunoSEQ multiplex PCR assay. For the multiplex PCR, a mixture combining 60 forward primers for TCR Vbeta segments and 13 reverse primers for TCR Jbeta segments was used. TCRdb provides this immuneACCESS table in a form limited to in-frame rearrangements. Some clones are lacking; in checked studies, under half of them reflect an unresolved V gene, and why the rest are absent is not known. For this sample there are around 210,000 clones; around 83% appear just once. Approximately 0.24% of the sample is in the top ten clones. Sequencing was performed on PBMCs. The receptors were sampled from a girl aged 2-10 years in good health and CMV-seronegative.

The rearrangement links TRBV27 to TRBJ1-1, with TRBD1 identical over 8 bases. Germline V gene sequence: CDR1 MNHEY, CDR2 SMNVEV (reference sequence). The trim removed 5 bases at V and 0 bases at J, leaving 14 bases unmatched. This CDR3 contains 18 residues. The CDR3 DNA is TGTGCCAGCAGTACGACTCAGGGGGCATGGGAGTTGAACACTGAAGCTTTCTTT. As protein: CASSTTQGAWELNTEAFF.

This clone was detected a few times. This chain connects TRBV15 to TRBJ2-7; no definite D call. CDR3 length: 12 residues. Germline V CDR1 and CDR2: LNHNV, YYDKDF (reference sequence). Between the trimmed V and J ends, which lost 1 base and 6 bases, there was a span of 7 bases. CDR3 bases: TGTGCCACCAGCAGAGGCGGTCGCGAGCAGTACTTC. Translation: CATSRGGREQYF.

The gene calls are TRBV9 and TRBJ2-5; maybe TRBD2 (6 bases). The CDR3 covers 15 residues. Trimming stripped 9 bases from V and 3 bases from J, with 21 bases between. The V gene's germline CDR1 is SGDLS and CDR2 YYNGEE. The CDR3 coding sequence is TGTGCCAACTCCAGGGCGGGGACCCGGAAAGAGACCCAGTACTTC. Protein sequence: CANSRAGTRKETQYF.

The sample holds one count of this clone. V is TRBV15 and J is TRBJ2-7; TRBD2 agrees at 12 bases. V lost 4 bases, J lost 2 bases, and 6 bases stayed unmatched. This CDR3 spans 16 amino acids. Germline-derived CDR1 and CDR2 are LNHNV and YYDKDF (reference sequence). The CDR3 coding sequence is TGTGCCACCAGCACCCAGACTAGCGGGAGCGCCTACGAGCAGTACTTC. It specifies CATSTQTSGSAYEQYF.

CDR3 region: CASSVEGGRRNEQFF. CDR3 sequence (DNA): TGTGCCAGCAGCGTAGAGGGGGGGCGCCGGAATGAGCAGTTCTTC. The gene calls are TRBV9 and TRBJ2-1; D is perhaps TRBD2 (7 bases). The CDR3 covers 15 residues. Germline CDR1 reads SGDLS; CDR2 reads YYNGEE. V was shortened by 0 bases and J by 7 bases, with 14 bases between the two germline ends.

The CDR3 protein is CASKLANYEQYF. The CDR3 bases are TGTGCCAGCAAGTTAGCGAACTACGAGCAGTACTTC. This chain links TRBV2 with TRBJ2-7; D might be TRBD2 (5 bases). The CDR3 runs 12 residues. CDR1 is SNHLY and CDR2 is FYNNEI in the germline V gene. V lost 7 bases to trimming and J lost 3 bases, with 10 bases between them. Complete variable domain (other parts from reference TRBV2 and TRBJ2-7): EPEVTQTPSHQVTQMGQEVILRCVPISNHLYFYWYRQILGQKVEFLVSFYNNEISEKSEIFDDQFSVERPDGSNFTLKIRSTKLEDSAMYFCASKLANYEQYFGPGTRLTVT.

The J gene is TRBJ2-5, the V gene TRBV30, with unresolved D. V was trimmed by 2 bases and J by 0 bases, leaving 7 bases between them. The CDR3 loop spans 13 amino acids. Germline-derived CDR1 and CDR2 are GTSNPN and SVGIG (reference sequence). Here the CDR3 DNA reads TGTGCCTGGAGTACCCAGTACCAAGAGACCCAGTACTTC. Its translation: CAWSTQYQETQYF.

The rearrangement links TRBV18 to TRBJ2-2; 10 bases map to TRBD2. CDR1 and CDR2 from the germline V gene are KGHSH and LQKENI. V trimming: 2 bases; J trimming: 3 bases; junction bases outside the gene matches: 6. This CDR3 is 17 amino acids long. DNA for the CDR3: TGTGCCAGCTCACCAGAATCACTAGCGGGGTACACCGGGGAGCTGTTTTTT. Protein product: CASSPESLAGYTGELFF.

In this sample, this clone turned up a few times. This chain uses TRBV7-2 with TRBJ1-2; D is unresolved. V was trimmed by 1 base and J by 7 bases, leaving 10 bases between them. The CDR3 spans 13 residues. Germline V gene sequence: CDR1 SGHTA, CDR2 FQGNSA. Here the CDR3 DNA reads TGTGCCAGCAGCTTAGGCTACGGTCTTGGCTACACCTTC. Translated: CASSLGYGLGYTF.

This clone has only a few counts. The V gene is TRBV2, the J gene TRBJ1-1, with D tentatively TRBD1 (5 bases). Per the germline V gene, CDR1 is SNHLY and CDR2 is FYNNEI. This CDR3 spans 14 amino acids. The ends were cut back, 2 bases at V and 5 bases at J, with 12 bases in the middle. DNA for the CDR3: TGTGCCAGCAGTGAAAGCCAGGGAAGGACTGAAGCTTTCTTT. Translation: CASSESQGRTEAFF.

This chain uses TRBV29-1 with TRBJ2-3; the D gene is possibly TRBD1 (6 bases). CDR1 is SQVTM and CDR2 is ANQGSEA in the germline V gene. The CDR3 contains 17 residues. V gave up 0 bases and J gave up 2 bases, with 18 bases separating them. In DNA, the CDR3 is TGCAGCGTTGAAGATCTGGGGGCTAGCAGACCCACAGATACGCAGTATTTT. Its protein is CSVEDLGASRPTDTQYF.

This chain connects TRBV29-1 to TRBJ1-1, with TRBD1 matching over 8 bases. With 7 bases clipped from V and 6 bases from J, the junction kept 13 bases outside the gene matches. From germline, CDR1 is SQVTM and CDR2 ANQGSEA. The CDR3 is 14 residues long. CDR3 sequence (DNA): TGCAGCGCCAACGACAGGGGAATTTTGGCTGAAGCTTTCTTT. It specifies CSANDRGILAEAFF.

The chain has TRBV2 and TRBJ1-1; D possibly corresponds to TRBD1 (5 bases). CDR3 size: 17 residues. V was clipped by 5 bases and J by 0 bases, with 19 bases between them. Germline loops: CDR1 SNHLY, CDR2 FYNNEI. The CDR3 DNA follows: TGTGCCAGCAGTAATTATGGGAGGGGCGCGATGAACACTGAAGCTTTCTTT. Translating gives CASSNYGRGAMNTEAFF.